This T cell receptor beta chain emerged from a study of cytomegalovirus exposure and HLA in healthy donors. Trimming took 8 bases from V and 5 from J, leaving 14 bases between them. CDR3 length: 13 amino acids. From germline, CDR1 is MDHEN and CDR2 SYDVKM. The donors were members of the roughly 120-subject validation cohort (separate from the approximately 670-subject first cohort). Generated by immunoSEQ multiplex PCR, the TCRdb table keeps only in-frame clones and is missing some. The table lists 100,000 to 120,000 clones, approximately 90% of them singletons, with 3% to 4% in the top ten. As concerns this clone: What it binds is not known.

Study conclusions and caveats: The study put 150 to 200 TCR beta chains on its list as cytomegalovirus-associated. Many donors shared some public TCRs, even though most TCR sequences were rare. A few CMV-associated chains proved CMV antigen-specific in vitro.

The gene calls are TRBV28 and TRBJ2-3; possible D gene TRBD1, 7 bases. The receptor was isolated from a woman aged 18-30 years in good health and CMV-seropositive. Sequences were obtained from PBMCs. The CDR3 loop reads CASQGGLRDTQYF. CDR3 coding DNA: TGTGCCAGCCAGGGGGGCTTACGAGATACGCAGTATTTT.